Below, 21 T cell receptor beta chains from the same sample are listed, as sequenced in a study of blood T cell repertoires in COVID-19. Assay: immunoSEQ multiplex PCR; the TCRdb copy retains only in-frame clones and omits some. The profile shows over 100,000 clones, approximately 83% of them singletons. Sequenced sample: peripheral blood. The receptors come from a woman older than 75 with active or convalescent COVID-19.

V is TRBV30 and J is TRBJ1-2, with a weak D call TRBD1 (5 bases). CDR1 is GTSNPN, CDR2 SVGIG, per germline (reference sequence). The ends were cut back, 5 bases at V and 9 bases at J, with 10 bases in the middle. The CDR3 covers 10 residues. The CDR3 here is CAWGAVSYTF. For the CDR3, the DNA is TGTGCCTGGGGGGCGGTAAGCTACACCTTC.

J is TRBJ1-5 and V is TRBV21-1. TRBV21-1 is listed as a pseudogene. This CDR3 is built from 18 residues. CDR3 nucleotides: TGTGCCAGCTTTAAGTACCGGGAGCCAACCAAGAGCAATCAGCCCCAGCATTTT. As protein: CASFKYREPTKSNQPQHF.

V usage is TRBV4-3 and J usage is TRBJ1-5; possibly TRBD1 for D (5 bases). Trimming took 1 base from V and 5 from J, leaving 9 bases between them. Per the germline V gene, CDR1 is LGHNA and CDR2 is YSLEER. CDR3 length equals 14 residues. Here the CDR3 reads CASSQGQGHQPQHF. In DNA, the CDR3 is TGCGCCAGCAGCCAAGGCCAGGGCCATCAGCCCCAGCATTTT.

The chain has TRBV5-6 and TRBJ2-4, with 8 nucleotides matching TRBD1. V was pared by 3 bases and J by 4 bases, with 9 bases of the junction left unmatched. The CDR3 extends over 16 amino acids. Looked up from germline, CDR1 is SGHDT and CDR2 is YYEEEE. The CDR3 is CASSSPGQVEKNIQYF. The CDR3 region has the DNA TGTGCCAGCAGCTCTCCGGGACAGGTGGAAAAAAACATTCAGTACTTC.

This sequence joins TRBV2 and TRBJ1-4, with D tentatively TRBD1 (5 bases). The germline CDR1 and CDR2 sequences are SNHLY and FYNNEI. Trimming cost V 7 bases and J 4 bases, with 7 bases left between them. The CDR3 is 12 residues long. The CDR3 sequence is CASNRINEKLFF. The CDR3 DNA reads as TGTGCCAGCAACAGGATTAATGAAAAACTGTTTTTT.

This clone came up a few times. The CDR3 protein is CASSFPGRANTEAFF. The CDR3 DNA sequence: TGTGCCAGCAGCTTCCCAGGGAGGGCTAACACTGAAGCTTTCTTT. The V call is TRBV28, the J call TRBJ1-1; TRBD1 might be the D (5 bases). Trimming removed 6 bases at V and 2 bases at J, with 16 bases between. Germline V gene data show CDR1 as MDHEN and CDR2 as SYDVKM. The CDR3 spans 15 residues.

The chain has TRBV6-1 and TRBJ1-1; maybe TRBD1 (5 bases). V dropped 0 bases and J dropped 1 base, with 9 bases sitting between them. This CDR3 contains 15 residues. The germline CDR1 and CDR2 sequences are MNHNS and SASEGT. This CDR3 is CASSEARQRNTEAFF. The CDR3 nucleotides read TGTGCCAGCAGTGAAGCGCGACAGAGGAACACTGAAGCTTTCTTT.

This CDR3 is CAWQSKSSGNTIYF. In nucleotides, the CDR3 is TGTGCCTGGCAAAGCAAGAGCTCTGGAAACACCATATATTTT. The chain has TRBV30 and TRBJ1-3; no reliable D call. Between the trimmed V and J ends, which lost 5 bases and 0 bases, there was a span of 11 bases. CDR1 GTSNPN and CDR2 SVGIG come from the germline V gene (reference sequence). This CDR3 region has 14 residues.

The chain recombines TRBV5-5 with TRBJ2-3; weak D call: TRBD1 (5 bases). Germline CDR1 and CDR2: SGHKS and YYEKEE (reference sequence). V was trimmed by 2 bases and J by 2 bases, leaving 15 bases between them. CDR3 length: 16 residues. The CDR3 protein is CASSLGARTNTDTQYF. The CDR3 DNA reads TGTGCCAGCAGCTTAGGGGCACGGACCAACACAGATACGCAGTATTTT.

This chain links TRBV28 with TRBJ2-2, with a possible D match to TRBD1 (6 bases). The V end was cut by 7 bases, the J end by 1 base, with 16 bases between. The CDR3 totals 16 residues. In germline, CDR1 is MDHEN, CDR2 SYDVKM. CDR3 loop: CASTIWGQKNTGELFF. The CDR3 region has the DNA TGTGCCAGCACAATATGGGGGCAGAAGAACACCGGGGAGCTGTTTTTT.

The chain joins TRBV5-1 to TRBJ2-7; 9 nucleotides align to TRBD1. Germline assignment: CDR1 SGHRS and CDR2 YFSETQ. V was pared by 4 bases and J by 3 bases, with 8 bases of the junction left unmatched. The length of the CDR3 is 15 residues. CDR3 in amino acids: CASSAGTGLIYEQYF. In DNA, the CDR3 is TGCGCCAGCAGCGCAGGGACAGGGCTAATCTACGAGCAGTACTTC.

The chain recombines TRBV5-4 with TRBJ2-7; 9 bases map to TRBD1. After removal of 0 bases from V and 4 bases from J, the junction contained 8 bases not matched to a gene. The CDR3 is 16 amino acids. CDR1 is SGHNT, CDR2 YYREEE, per germline (reference sequence). The CDR3, as DNA: TGTGCCAGCAGCTTGGGCCCGGACAGGGGACGATACGAGCAGTACTTC. Its translation: CASSLGPDRGRYEQYF.

The chain has TRBV28 and TRBJ2-7; D may be TRBD2 (6 bases). CDR3 length equals 17 residues. V lost 6 bases, J lost 2 bases, and 23 bases lay in between. CDR1 MDHEN and CDR2 SYDVKM come from the germline V gene. For the CDR3, the DNA is TGTGCCAGCAGCACGGGACTTGACACTAGTTTGCCCTACGAGCAGTACTTC. Translating gives CASSTGLDTSLPYEQYF. The whole variable domain, remainder taken from reference TRBV28 and TRBJ2-7, is DVKVTQSSRYLVKRTGEKVFLECVQDMDHENMFWYRQDPGLGLRLIYFSYDVKMKEKGDIPEGYSVSREKKERFSLILESASTNQTSMYLCASSTGLDTSLPYEQYFGPGTRLTVT.

This rearrangement joins TRBV9 to TRBJ1-1, with D possibly TRBD1 on 5 matching bases. Germline V gene sequence: CDR1 SGDLS, CDR2 YYNGEE. This CDR3 comprises 13 residues. The V end was cut by 4 bases, the J end by 3 bases, with 10 bases between. The CDR3 DNA follows: TGTGCCAGCAGCAGGGGAAGGGACACTGAAGCTTTCTTT. Translated: CASSRGRDTEAFF.

This clone was recorded only once. This chain links TRBV19 with TRBJ2-4; D remains unclear. There are 16 residues in the CDR3. The V gene's germline CDR1 is LNHDA and CDR2 SQIVND (reference sequence). Trimming removed 1 base at V and 1 base at J, with 11 bases between. DNA for the CDR3: TGTGCCAGTAGTATAGTTGCGCGGCGGGCCAAAAACATTCAGTACTTC. It translates to CASSIVARRAKNIQYF.

This chain joins TRBV7-2 and TRBJ1-1; 8 nucleotides match TRBD1. The CDR3 runs 11 residues. From germline, CDR1 is SGHTA and CDR2 FQGNSA. J gave up 6 bases and V 6 bases, and 0 bases lay outside the gene matches. CDR3 protein: CASRTGAEAFF. The CDR3 DNA is TGTGCCAGCAGGACAGGGGCTGAAGCTTTCTTT. The full variable domain, with the rest looked up from reference TRBV7-2 and TRBJ1-1, is GAGVSQSPSNKVTEKGKDVELRCDPISGHTALYWYRQSLGQGLEFLIYFQGNSAPDKSGLPSDRFSAERTGGSVSTLTIQRTQQEDSAVYLCASRTGAEAFFGQGTRLTVV.

This sequence joins TRBV6-1 and TRBJ1-6; 7 positions agree with TRBD1. J was trimmed by 13 bases and V by 2 bases; bases with no gene match: 11. The CDR3 length is 15 residues. The germline V gene has CDR1 MNHNS and CDR2 SASEGT. The CDR3 loop reads CASSEPTGRTIPLHF. DNA of the CDR3: TGTGCCAGCAGTGAACCGACAGGGAGAACTATCCCCCTCCACTTT.

The J gene is TRBJ1-6, the V gene TRBV5-6, with D hard to call. V was pared by 4 bases and J by 7 bases, with 12 bases between. The germline V gene has CDR1 SGHDT and CDR2 YYEEEE. The CDR3 is 14 amino acids. CDR3 bases: TGTGCCAGCAGCATCGATTGGGAGAATTCACCCCTCCACTTT. Translation gives CASSIDWENSPLHF. Drawing the rest from reference TRBV5-6 and TRBJ1-6, the complete variable domain is DAGVTQSPTHLIKTRGQQVTLRCSPKSGHDTVSWYQQALGQGPQFIFQYYEEEERQRGNFPDRFSGHQFPNYSSELNVNALLLGDSALYLCASSIDWENSPLHFGNGTRLTVT.

This chain links TRBV7-9 with TRBJ2-3; D might be TRBD2 (7 bases). The V gene lost 5 bases and the J gene lost 10 bases, with 16 bases spanning the gap. CDR1 is SEHNR, CDR2 FQNEAQ, per germline (reference sequence). The CDR3 has 13 residues. The CDR3 reads CASSHPGGRSQYF. CDR3 DNA: TGTGCCAGCAGCCACCCCGGGGGGCGATCGCAGTATTTT.

The chain carries TRBV11-2 and TRBJ1-2; unclear D gene. V lost 1 base, J lost 4 bases, and 13 bases lay in between. There are 15 residues in the CDR3. Germline assignment: CDR1 SGHAT and CDR2 FQNNGV. CDR3 bases: TGTGCCAGCAGCTTAGTCGACACCGCTCTCTATGGCTACACCTTC. This sequence encodes CASSLVDTALYGYTF.

The chain is built from TRBV12-3 or TRBV12-4 and TRBJ1-2; 8 bases line up with TRBD1. Trimming took 4 bases from V and 6 from J; bases not matched to a gene: 1. CDR3 length: 12 residues. The CDR3 nucleotides are TGTGCCAGCAGTTCAGGGGGCCATGGCTACACCTTC. Its translation is CASSSGGHGYTF.